The present entry profiles one TCR beta chain with its context. The sample comes from a study of T-cell reconstitution after alpha-beta-depleted transplantation in children. Researchers prepared the TCRbeta library using unique molecular identifiers, the study reports. TCRdb redid the calling of the PCR reads with MiXCR, one entry per CDR3 protein. The repertoire holds around 600,000 distinct CDR3 sequences, approximately 15% seen once, with approximately 1% in the top ten. This TCR was recovered from a human donor who donated a stem cell graft to a child with acute myeloid leukemia. This specimen was PBMCs from the stem cell graft donor, taken from the stem cell graft.

DNA of the CDR3: TGTGCCAGCAGGGAAGGTTTTTTAACAGATACGCAGTATTTT. It is translated as CASREGFLTDTQYF. V gene TRBV5-6 combines with J gene TRBJ2-3; unclear D gene. The CDR3 is made up of 14 amino acids. The V gene lost 5 bases and the J gene lost 3 bases, with 13 bases spanning the gap. Germline-derived CDR1 and CDR2 are SGHDT and YYEEEE.